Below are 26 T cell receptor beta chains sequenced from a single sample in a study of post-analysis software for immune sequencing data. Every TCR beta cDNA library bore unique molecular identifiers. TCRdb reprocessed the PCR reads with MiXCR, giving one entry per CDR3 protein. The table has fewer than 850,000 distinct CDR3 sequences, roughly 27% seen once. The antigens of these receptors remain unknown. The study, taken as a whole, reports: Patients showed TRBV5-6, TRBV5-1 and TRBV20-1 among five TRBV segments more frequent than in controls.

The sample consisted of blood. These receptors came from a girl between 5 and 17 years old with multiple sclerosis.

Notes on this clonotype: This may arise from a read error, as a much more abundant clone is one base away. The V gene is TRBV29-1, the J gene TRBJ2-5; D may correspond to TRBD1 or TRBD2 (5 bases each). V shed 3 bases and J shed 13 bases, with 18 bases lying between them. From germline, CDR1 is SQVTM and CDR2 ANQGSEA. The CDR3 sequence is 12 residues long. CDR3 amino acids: CSVDPGRAVRYF. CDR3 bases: TGCAGCGTTGACCCGGGACGAGCGGTCCGGTACTTC.

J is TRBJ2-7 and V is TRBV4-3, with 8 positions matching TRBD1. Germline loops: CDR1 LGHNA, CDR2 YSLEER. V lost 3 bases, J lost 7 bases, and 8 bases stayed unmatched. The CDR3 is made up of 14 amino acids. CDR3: CASSHTIQGDEQYF. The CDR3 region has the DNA TGCGCCAGCAGCCATACAATACAGGGGGATGAGCAGTACTTC.

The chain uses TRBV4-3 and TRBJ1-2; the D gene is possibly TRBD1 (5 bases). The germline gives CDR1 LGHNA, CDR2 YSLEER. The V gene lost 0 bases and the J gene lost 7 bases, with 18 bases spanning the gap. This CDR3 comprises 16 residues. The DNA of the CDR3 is TGCGCCAGCAGCCAAGAAAGGCGGGGACCTCTGGGTGGCTACACCTTC. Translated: CASSQERRGPLGGYTF.

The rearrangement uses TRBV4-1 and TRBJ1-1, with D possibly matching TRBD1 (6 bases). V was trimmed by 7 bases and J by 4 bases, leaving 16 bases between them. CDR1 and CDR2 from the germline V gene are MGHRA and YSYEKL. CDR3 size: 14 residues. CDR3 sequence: CASNPQGWGTEAFF. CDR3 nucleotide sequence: TGCGCCAGCAACCCACAGGGATGGGGCACTGAAGCTTTCTTT.

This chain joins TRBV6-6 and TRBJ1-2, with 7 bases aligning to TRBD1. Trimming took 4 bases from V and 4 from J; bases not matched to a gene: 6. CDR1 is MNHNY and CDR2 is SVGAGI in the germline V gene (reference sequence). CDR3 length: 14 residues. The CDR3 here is CASSSPGTAYGYTF. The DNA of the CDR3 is TGTGCCAGCAGTTCCCCCGGGACAGCCTATGGCTACACCTTC.

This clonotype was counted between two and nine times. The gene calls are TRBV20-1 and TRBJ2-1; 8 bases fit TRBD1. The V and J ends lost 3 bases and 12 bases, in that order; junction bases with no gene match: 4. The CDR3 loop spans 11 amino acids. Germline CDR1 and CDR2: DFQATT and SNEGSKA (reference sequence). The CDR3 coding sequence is TGCAGTGCTAGTGCCGGGACAGGGCAGTTCTTC. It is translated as CSASAGTGQFF.

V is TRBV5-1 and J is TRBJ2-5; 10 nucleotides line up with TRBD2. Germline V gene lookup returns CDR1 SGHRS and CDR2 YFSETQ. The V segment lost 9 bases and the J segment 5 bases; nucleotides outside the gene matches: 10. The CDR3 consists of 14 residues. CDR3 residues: CATRPSGGGETQYF. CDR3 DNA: TGCGCCACTAGACCTAGCGGGGGAGGGGAGACCCAGTACTTC.

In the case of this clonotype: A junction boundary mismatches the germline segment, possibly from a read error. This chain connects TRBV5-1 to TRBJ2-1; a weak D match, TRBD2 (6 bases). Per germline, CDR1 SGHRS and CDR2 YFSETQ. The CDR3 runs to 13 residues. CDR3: CASNLVLANEQFF. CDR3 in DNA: TGCGCCAGCAACTTGGTACTAGCTAATGAGCAGTTCTTC.

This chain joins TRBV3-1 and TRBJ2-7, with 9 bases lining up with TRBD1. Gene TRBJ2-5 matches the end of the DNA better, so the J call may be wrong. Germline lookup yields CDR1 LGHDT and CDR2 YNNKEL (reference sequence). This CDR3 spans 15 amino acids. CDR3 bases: TGTGCCAGCAGCCGAGACAGGGGGGGAGTTGAGACCCAGTACTTC. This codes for CASSRDRGGVETQYF.

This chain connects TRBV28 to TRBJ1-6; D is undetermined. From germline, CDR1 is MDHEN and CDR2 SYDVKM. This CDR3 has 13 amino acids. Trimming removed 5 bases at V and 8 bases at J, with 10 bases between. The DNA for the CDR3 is TGTGCCAGCAGTAGTGACCCCTATTCACCCCTCCACTTT. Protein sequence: CASSSDPYSPLHF.

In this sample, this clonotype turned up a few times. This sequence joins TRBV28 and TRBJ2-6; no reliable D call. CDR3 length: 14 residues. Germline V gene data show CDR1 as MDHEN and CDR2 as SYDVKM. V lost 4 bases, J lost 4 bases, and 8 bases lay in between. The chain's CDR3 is CASSSLYGANVLTF. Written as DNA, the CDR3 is TGTGCCAGCAGTTCCCTTTACGGGGCCAACGTCCTGACTTTC.

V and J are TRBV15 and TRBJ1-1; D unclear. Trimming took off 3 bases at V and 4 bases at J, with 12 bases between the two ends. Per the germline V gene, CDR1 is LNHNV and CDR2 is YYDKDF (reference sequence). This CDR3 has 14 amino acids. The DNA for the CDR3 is TGTGCCACCAGCAGCACCTTCTCTGGCACTGAAGCTTTCTTT. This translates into CATSSTFSGTEAFF.

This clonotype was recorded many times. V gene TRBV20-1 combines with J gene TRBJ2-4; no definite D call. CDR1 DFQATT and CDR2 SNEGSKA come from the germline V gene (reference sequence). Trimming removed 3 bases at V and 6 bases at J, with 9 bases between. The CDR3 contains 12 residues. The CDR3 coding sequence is TGCAGTGCTAGCATGGTAGCAAACATTCAGTACTTC. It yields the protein CSASMVANIQYF.

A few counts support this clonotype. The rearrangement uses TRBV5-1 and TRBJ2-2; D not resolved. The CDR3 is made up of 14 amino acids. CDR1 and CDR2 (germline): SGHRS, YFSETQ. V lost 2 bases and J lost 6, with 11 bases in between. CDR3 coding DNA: TGCGCCAGCAGCTTTACCGGACCTCCCGGGGAGCTGTTTTTT. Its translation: CASSFTGPPGELFF.

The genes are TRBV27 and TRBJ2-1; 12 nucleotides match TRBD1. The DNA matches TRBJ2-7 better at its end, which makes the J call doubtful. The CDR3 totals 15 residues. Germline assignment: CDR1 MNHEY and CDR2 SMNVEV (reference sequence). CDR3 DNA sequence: TGTGCCAGCAGTAACCGGGACAGGGGGCTATACGAGCAGTACTTC. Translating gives CASSNRDRGLYEQYF.

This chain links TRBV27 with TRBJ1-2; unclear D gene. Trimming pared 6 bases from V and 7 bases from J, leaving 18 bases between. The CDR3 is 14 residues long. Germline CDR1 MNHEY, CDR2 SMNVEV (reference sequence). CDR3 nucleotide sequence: TGTGCCAGCAGCCCCCTCCACGACCTCTTTGGCTACACCTTC. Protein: CASSPLHDLFGYTF.

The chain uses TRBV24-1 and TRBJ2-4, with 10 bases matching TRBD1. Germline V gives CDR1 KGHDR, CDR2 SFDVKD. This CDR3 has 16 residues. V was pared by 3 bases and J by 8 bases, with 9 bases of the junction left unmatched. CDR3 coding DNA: TGTGCCACCAGTGATGACACCGGGACAGGGGTGGACATTCAGTACTTC. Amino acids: CATSDDTGTGVDIQYF.

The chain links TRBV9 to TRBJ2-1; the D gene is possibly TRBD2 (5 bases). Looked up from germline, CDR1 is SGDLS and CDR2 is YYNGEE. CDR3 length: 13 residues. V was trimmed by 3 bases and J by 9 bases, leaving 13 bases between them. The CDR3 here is CASSGPGVGEQFF. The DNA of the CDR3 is TGTGCCAGCAGCGGCCCCGGGGTGGGTGAGCAGTTCTTC.

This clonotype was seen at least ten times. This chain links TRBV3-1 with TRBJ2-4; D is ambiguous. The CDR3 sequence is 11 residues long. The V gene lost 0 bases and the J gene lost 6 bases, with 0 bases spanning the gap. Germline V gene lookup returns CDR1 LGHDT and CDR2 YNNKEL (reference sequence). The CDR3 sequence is CASSQENIQYF. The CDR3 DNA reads TGTGCCAGCAGCCAAGAAAACATTCAGTACTTC.

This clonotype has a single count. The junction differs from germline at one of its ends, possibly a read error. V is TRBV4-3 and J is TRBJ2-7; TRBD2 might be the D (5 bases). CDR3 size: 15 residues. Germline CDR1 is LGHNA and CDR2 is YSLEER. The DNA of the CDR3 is TGCGCCAGCAGCCAAGATGTACTAGTCTCCTCCGAGCAGTACTTC. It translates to CASSQDVLVSSEQYF.

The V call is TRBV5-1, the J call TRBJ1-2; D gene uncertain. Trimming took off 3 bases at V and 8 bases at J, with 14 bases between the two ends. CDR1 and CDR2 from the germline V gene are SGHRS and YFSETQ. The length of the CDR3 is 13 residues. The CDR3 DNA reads TGCGCCAGCAGCTCCCCCGAGGGTCGCGGCTACACCTTC. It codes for CASSSPEGRGYTF. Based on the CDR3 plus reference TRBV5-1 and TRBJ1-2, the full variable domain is KAGVTQTPRYLIKTRGQQVTLSCSPISGHRSVSWYQQTPGQGLQFLFEYFSETQRNKGNFPGRFSGRQFSNSRSEMNVSTLELGDSALYLCASSSPEGRGYTFGSGTRLTVV.

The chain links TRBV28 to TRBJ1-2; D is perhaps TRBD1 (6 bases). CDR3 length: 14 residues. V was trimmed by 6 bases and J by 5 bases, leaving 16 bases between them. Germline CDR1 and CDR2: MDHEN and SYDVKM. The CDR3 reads CASRFQRQEYGYTF. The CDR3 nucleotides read TGTGCCAGCAGGTTTCAGCGACAGGAGTATGGCTACACCTTC.

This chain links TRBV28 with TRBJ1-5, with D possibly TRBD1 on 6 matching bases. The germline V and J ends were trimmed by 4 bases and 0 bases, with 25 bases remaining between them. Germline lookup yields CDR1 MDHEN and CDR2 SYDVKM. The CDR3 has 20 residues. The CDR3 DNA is TGTGCCAGCAGTTCCAACCGGTGGTTTGTCAGGGGATATAGCAATCAGCCCCAGCATTTT. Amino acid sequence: CASSSNRWFVRGYSNQPQHF. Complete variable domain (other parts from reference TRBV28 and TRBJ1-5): DVKVTQSSRYLVKRTGEKVFLECVQDMDHENMFWYRQDPGLGLRLIYFSYDVKMKEKGDIPEGYSVSREKKERFSLILESASTNQTSMYLCASSSNRWFVRGYSNQPQHFGDGTRLSIL.

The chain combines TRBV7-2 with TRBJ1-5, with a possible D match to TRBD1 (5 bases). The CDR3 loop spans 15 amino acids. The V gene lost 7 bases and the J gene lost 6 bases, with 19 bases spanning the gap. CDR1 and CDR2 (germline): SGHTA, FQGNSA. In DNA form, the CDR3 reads TGTGCCAGCACCTATTTTGCAGGGATGGGTCAGCCCCAGCATTTT. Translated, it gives CASTYFAGMGQPQHF.

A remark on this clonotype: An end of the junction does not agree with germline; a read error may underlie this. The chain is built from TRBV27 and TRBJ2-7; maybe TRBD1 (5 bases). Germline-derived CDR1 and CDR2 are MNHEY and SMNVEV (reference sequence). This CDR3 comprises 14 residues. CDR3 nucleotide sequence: TGTGCCAGCAGTTTATCAGGTCAGGGCAACGAGCGGTACTTC. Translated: CASSLSGQGNERYF.

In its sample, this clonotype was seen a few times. CDR3 sequence reads: CASSRETGPNQPQHF. In DNA form, the CDR3 reads TGTGCCAGCAGCCGAGAGACAGGGCCCAATCAGCCCCAGCATTTT. J is TRBJ1-5 and V is TRBV12-3 or TRBV12-4; 7 bases are shared with TRBD1. After removal of 6 bases from V and 3 bases from J, the junction contained 8 bases not matched to a gene. The CDR3 is 15 amino acids.